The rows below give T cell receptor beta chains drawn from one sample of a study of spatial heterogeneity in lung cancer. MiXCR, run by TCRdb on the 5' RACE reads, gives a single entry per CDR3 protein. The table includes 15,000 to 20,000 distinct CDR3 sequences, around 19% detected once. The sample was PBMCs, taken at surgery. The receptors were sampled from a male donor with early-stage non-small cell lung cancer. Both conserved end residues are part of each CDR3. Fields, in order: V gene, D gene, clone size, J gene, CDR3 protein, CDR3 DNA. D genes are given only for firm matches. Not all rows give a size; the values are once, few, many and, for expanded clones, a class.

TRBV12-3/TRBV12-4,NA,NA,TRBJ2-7,CASSLSGAASEQYF,TGTGCCAGCAGTTTATCTGGGGCCGCGAGCGAGCAGTACTTC
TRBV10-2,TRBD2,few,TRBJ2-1,CASSVSGGAQSYNEQFF,TGCGCCAGCAGTGTCAGCGGGGGGGCCCAGTCCTACAATGAGCAGTTCTTC
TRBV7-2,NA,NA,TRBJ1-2,CASTPPANCGYTF,TGTGCCAGCACCCCCCCAGCAAACTGTGGCTACACCTTC
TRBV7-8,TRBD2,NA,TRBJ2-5,CASSRSGASQETQYF,TGTGCCAGCAGCCGTAGCGGGGCCTCCCAAGAGACCCAGTACTTC
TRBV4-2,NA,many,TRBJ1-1,CASSRRGTEAFF,TGTGCCAGCAGCCGCCGTGGCACTGAAGCTTTCTTT
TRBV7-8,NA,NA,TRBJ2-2,CATNSANTGELFF,TGTGCCACCAACAGCGCGAACACCGGGGAGCTGTTTTTT
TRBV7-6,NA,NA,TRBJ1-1,CASSLAAGEDEAFF,TGTGCCAGCAGCTTAGCGGCAGGTGAGGATGAAGCTTTCTTT
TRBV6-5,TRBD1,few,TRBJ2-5,CASSPVRQGSLGETQYF,TGTGCCAGCAGTCCCGTTCGACAGGGGAGTTTAGGAGAGACCCAGTACTTC
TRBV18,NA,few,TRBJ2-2,CASSSSGSNTGELFF,TGTGCCAGCTCCTCCAGCGGATCGAACACCGGGGAGCTGTTTTTT
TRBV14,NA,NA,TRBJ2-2,CASSQERRVGELFF,TGTGCCAGCAGCCAAGAACGGCGGGTCGGGGAGCTGTTTTTT
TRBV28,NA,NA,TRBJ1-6,CASTTWTAGSPLHF,TGTGCCAGCACCACCTGGACGGCCGGTTCACCCCTCCACTTT
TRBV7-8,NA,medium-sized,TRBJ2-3,CASSLRAVDTQYF,TGTGCCAGCAGCTTAAGGGCGGTAGATACGCAGTATTTT
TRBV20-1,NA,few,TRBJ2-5,CSADREGAETQYF,TGCAGTGCGGACAGGGAGGGCGCAGAGACCCAGTACTTC
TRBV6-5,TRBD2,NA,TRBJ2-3,CASSYSISGGRSTDTQYF,TGTGCCAGCAGTTACTCGATTAGCGGGGGGCGGAGCACAGATACGCAGTATTTT
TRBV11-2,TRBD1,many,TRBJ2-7,CASSFTGDFYEQYF,TGTGCCAGCAGCTTCACAGGGGATTTCTACGAGCAGTACTTC
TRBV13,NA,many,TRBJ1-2,CASSTRTGTGYTF,TGTGCCAGCAGCACCCGCACAGGGACTGGCTACACCTTC
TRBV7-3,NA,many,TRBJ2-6,CASSSASGANVLTF,TGTGCCAGCAGCTCGGCGTCTGGGGCCAACGTCCTGACTTTC
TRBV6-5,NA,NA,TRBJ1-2,CASSYFSSGIHYGYTF,TGTGCCAGCAGTTACTTTTCTTCAGGGATTCACTATGGCTACACCTTC
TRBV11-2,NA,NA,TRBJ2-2,CASRHRGWTVNTGELFF,TGTGCCAGCAGACACAGAGGTTGGACAGTTAACACCGGGGAGCTGTTTTTT
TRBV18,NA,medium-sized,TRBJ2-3,CASSPMGASDTQYF,TGTGCCAGCTCACCAATGGGGGCATCAGATACGCAGTATTTT
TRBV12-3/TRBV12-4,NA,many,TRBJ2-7,CASSLGMRGYEQYF,TGTGCCAGCAGTTTAGGGATGCGGGGCTACGAGCAGTACTTC
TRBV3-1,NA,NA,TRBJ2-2,CASSPNTAGELFF,TGTGCCAGCAGCCCCAACACCGCCGGGGAGCTGTTTTTT
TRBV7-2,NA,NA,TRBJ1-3,CASSLDTRGVVYF,TGTGCCAGCAGCTTAGATACGCGGGGGGTCGTATATTTT
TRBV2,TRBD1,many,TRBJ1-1,CASRQGTEAFF,TGTGCCAGTCGACAGGGCACTGAAGCTTTCTTT
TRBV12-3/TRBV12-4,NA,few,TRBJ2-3,CASSPNSWGDTDTQYF,TGTGCCAGCAGTCCGAACTCCTGGGGGGACACAGATACGCAGTATTTT
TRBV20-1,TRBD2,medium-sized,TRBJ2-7,CSARDLASGRAYEQYF,TGCAGTGCTAGAGATCTGGCTAGCGGGAGAGCCTACGAGCAGTACTTC
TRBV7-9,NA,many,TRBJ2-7,CASSSISYEQYF,TGTGCCAGCAGCTCAATCTCCTACGAGCAGTACTTC
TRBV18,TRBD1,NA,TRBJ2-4,CASSPGQDTIF,TGTGCCAGCTCACCTGGACAGGACACAATATTC
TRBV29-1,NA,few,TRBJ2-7,CSVETFAGRKVQYF,TGCAGCGTTGAGACCTTTGCAGGAAGAAAGGTACAGTACTTC
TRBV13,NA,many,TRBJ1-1,CASSFVGENTEAFF,TGTGCCAGCAGCTTCGTGGGGGAGAACACTGAAGCTTTCTTT
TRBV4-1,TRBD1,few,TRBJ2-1,CASSQDRTGGNNEQFF,TGCGCCAGCAGCCAAGATCGGACAGGGGGTAACAATGAGCAGTTCTTC
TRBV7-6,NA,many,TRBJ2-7,CASSFRTDYEQYF,TGTGCCAGCAGCTTCCGGACAGACTACGAGCAGTACTTC
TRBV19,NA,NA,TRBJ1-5,CASSMTSYSNQPQHF,TGTGCCAGTAGTATGACGTCCTATAGCAATCAGCCCCAGCATTTT
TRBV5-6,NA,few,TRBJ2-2,CASSLFQGTGELFF,TGTGCCAGCAGCTTGTTCCAGGGCACCGGGGAGCTGTTTTTT
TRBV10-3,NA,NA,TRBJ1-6,CAIGPSDRDNSPLHF,TGTGCCATCGGGCCCTCGGATCGAGATAATTCACCCCTCCACTTT
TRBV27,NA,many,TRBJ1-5,CASSPSGQFEPQHF,TGTGCCAGCAGTCCATCTGGACAGTTTGAGCCCCAGCATTTT
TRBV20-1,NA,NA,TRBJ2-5,CSARRGVLQETQYF,TGCAGTGCTCGAAGGGGGGTTCTCCAAGAGACCCAGTACTTC
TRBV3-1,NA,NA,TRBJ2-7,CASSPGVSEQYF,TGTGCCAGCAGCCCTGGTGTTAGCGAGCAGTACTTC
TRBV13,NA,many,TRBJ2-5,CASSLNNRGAQETQYF,TGTGCCAGCAGCTTAAATAACAGAGGGGCCCAAGAGACCCAGTACTTC
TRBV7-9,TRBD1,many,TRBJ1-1,CASSRQGATEAFF,TGTGCCAGCAGCCGACAGGGGGCCACTGAAGCTTTCTTT
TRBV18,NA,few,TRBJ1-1,CASSPSAAVGEAFF,TGTGCCAGCTCACCAAGCGCCGCAGTCGGTGAAGCTTTCTTT
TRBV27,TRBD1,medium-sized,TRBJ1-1,CASRTGGSTEAFF,TGTGCCAGCAGGACAGGGGGTAGCACTGAAGCTTTCTTT
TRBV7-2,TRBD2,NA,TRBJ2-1,CASSLVPSGGLDEQFF,TGTGCCAGCAGCTTAGTCCCTAGCGGGGGGCTCGATGAGCAGTTCTTC
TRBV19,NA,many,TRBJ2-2,CASTRDEVTGELFF,TGTGCCAGTACTAGGGACGAAGTGACCGGGGAGCTGTTTTTT
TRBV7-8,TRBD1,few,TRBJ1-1,CASSTLQGMNTEAFF,TGTGCCAGCAGCACCTTACAGGGGATGAACACTGAAGCTTTCTTT
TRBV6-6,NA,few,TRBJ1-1,CASSYPWQGEAFF,TGTGCCAGCAGTTACCCTTGGCAGGGTGAAGCTTTCTTT